This T cell receptor (beta chain) was captured in a study of metastatic and nonmetastatic thyroid tumors. Study-wide findings and caveats: In both blood and tumor samples, TCR beta diversity was reported significantly higher for malignant than benign nodules.

This clone was recorded many times. Its antigen is undetermined. TCRdb re-analyzed the PCR reads through MiXCR. The table includes around 15,000 clones, 20% to 25% detected once. CDR3 length: 14 residues. Germline assignment: CDR1 DFQATT and CDR2 SNEGSKA (reference sequence). The V end lost 1 base, the J end lost 4 bases, and 10 bases lay between the germline ends. Every patient was untreated before thyroid surgery. This chain links TRBV20-1 with TRBJ2-2; D may be TRBD1 or TRBD2 (5 bases each). The specimen sequenced was tumor tissue. This clonotype was obtained from a male donor with papillary thyroid cancer or a benign thyroid nodule (not recorded which). Some clones in this sample may be carry-over from other donors' samples. CDR3 nucleotide sequence: TGCAGTGCTAGAGTAGCAGGGACCACCGGGGAGCTGTTTTTT. The encoded protein is CSARVAGTTGELFF.